This TCR beta chain was documented in a study of blood T cells in healthy people across ages. General study findings and limits: With naive T cell percentage, TCR beta diversity showed a strong correlation.

CDR3 length: 16 amino acids. The germline gives CDR1 SGDLS, CDR2 YYNGEE. The V end was cut by 0 bases, the J end by 5 bases, with 17 bases between. Researchers isolated at least 7 million PBMCs per sample. A remark on this clonotype: Its antigen remains unidentified.

Primers used in a second PCR of roughly 6 to 11 cycles were a sample-barcoded 5' primer and a J-beta primer mix. Tags on each cDNA molecule came from a template-switch adaptor with 12 random nucleotides. Via MiXCR, TCRdb re-called the 5' RACE reads, giving one row per CDR3 protein. The sample lists some 1,500,000 distinct CDR3 sequences; approximately 43% were seen once. The chain joins TRBV9 to TRBJ2-5; a weak D match, TRBD2 (6 bases). The sequence was collected from a woman aged 18-29 years in good health. The sequenced sample was blood. CDR3 DNA sequence: TGTGCCAGCAGCGTAGCCGGGTCCCGTCGGGGGGAGACCCAGTACTTC. It specifies CASSVAGSRRGETQYF.